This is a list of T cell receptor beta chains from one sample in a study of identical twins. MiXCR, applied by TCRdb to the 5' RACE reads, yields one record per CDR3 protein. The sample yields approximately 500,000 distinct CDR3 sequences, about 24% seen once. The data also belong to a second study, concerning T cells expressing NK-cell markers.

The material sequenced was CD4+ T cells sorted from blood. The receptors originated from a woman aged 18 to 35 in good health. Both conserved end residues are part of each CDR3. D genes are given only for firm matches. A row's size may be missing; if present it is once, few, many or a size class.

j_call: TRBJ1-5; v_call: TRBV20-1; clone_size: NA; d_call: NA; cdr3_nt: TGCAGTGCCCTCCGAGGCAATCAGCCCCAGCATTTT; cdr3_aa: CSALRGNQPQHF
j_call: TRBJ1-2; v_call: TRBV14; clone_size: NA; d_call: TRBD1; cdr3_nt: TGTGCCAGCAGCCAAGTTTCAGGGGGACGCTATGGCTACACCTTC; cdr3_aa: CASSQVSGGRYGYTF
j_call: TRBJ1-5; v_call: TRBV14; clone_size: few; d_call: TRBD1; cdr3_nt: TGTGCCAGCAGCCAAGATAAGAGGTGGGACAGTCCTCCCGTGCAGCCCCAGCATTTT; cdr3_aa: CASSQDKRWDSPPVQPQHF
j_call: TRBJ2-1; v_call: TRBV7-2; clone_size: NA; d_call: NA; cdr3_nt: TGTGCCAGCAGCCCATACCCGCAGGGCAATGAGCAGTTCTTC; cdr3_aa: CASSPYPQGNEQFF
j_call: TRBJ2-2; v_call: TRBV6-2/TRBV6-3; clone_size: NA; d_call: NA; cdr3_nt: TGTGCCAGCGGAACCCCGTCCGGGGAGCTGTTTTTT; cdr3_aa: CASGTPSGELFF
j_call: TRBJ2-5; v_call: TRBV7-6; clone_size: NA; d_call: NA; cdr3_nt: TGTGCCAGCAGGCTCCAAGAGACCCAGTACTTC; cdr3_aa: CASRLQETQYF
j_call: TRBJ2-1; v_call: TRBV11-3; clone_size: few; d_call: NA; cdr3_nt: TGTGCCAGCAGCTTAGCGGCAGAACACTACAATGAGCAGTTCTTC; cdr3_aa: CASSLAAEHYNEQFF
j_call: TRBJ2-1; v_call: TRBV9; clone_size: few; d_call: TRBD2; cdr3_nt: TGTGCCAGCAACGCCCTCCAGCGGGAGGGCCCGGGGGGCTACAATGAGCAGTTCTTC; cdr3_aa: CASNALQREGPGGYNEQFF
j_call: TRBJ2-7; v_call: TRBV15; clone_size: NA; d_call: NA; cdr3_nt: TGTGCCACCAGCAGAGATATAGGGGGTAGGGGAGGCTACGAGCAGTACTTC; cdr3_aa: CATSRDIGGRGGYEQYF
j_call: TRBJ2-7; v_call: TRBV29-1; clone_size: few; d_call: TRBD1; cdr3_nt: TGCAGCGGTGGACAGGGGACTTACGAGCAGTACTTC; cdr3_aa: CSGGQGTYEQYF
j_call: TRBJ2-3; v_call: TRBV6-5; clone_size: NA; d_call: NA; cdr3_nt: TGTGCCAGCAGTCACAGATCTTGGGATACGCAGTATTTT; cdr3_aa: CASSHRSWDTQYF
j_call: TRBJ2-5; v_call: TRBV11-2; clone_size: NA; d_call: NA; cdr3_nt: TGTGCCAGCAGCTTAGGTATTCCAGCTCAAGAGACCCAGTACTTC; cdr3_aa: CASSLGIPAQETQYF
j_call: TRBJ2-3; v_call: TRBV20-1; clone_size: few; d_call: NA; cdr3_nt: TGCAGTGCTTTAAAAGCCCTCTCTCCCACAGATACGCAGTATTTT; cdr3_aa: CSALKALSPTDTQYF
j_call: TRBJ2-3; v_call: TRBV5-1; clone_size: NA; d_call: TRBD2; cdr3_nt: TGCGCCAGCACAGAACTAGCGGGAAGCACAGATACGCAGTATTTT; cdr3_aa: CASTELAGSTDTQYF
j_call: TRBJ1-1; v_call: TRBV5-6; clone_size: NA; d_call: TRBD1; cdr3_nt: TGTGCCAGCAGCTTGAAGGACAGGCCTAACACTGAAGCTTTCTTT; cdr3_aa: CASSLKDRPNTEAFF
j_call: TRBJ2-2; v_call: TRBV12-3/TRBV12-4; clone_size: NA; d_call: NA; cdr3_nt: TGTGCCAGCAGTTTAGGGGAGGTGAACACCGGGGAGCTGTTTTTT; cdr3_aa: CASSLGEVNTGELFF
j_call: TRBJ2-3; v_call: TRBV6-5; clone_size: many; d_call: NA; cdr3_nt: TGTGCCAGCAGTTACTCATCGGGGGCAGATACGCAGTATTTT; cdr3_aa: CASSYSSGADTQYF
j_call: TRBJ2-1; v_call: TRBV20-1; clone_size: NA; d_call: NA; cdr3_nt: TGCAGTGCTCTGGGGCTAGCGCAGAATGAGCAGTTCTTC; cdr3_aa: CSALGLAQNEQFF
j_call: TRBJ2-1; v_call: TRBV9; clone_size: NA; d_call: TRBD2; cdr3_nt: TGTGCCAGCAGCCTTAGCGGGAGGGCGGGCGATGAGCAGTTCTTC; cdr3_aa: CASSLSGRAGDEQFF
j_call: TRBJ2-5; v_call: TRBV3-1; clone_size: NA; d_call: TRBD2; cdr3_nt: TGTGCCAGCAGCCAAGATCCTAGCGGGGAGACCCAGTACTTC; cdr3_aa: CASSQDPSGETQYF
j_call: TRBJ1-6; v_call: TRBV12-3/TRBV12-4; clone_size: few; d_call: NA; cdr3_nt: NA; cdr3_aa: CASSSSASSSYNSPLHF
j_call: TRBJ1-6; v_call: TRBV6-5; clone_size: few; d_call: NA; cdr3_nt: TGTGCCAGCAGTTACAAGGGGGTTGGCGATTCACCCCTCCACTTT; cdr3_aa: CASSYKGVGDSPLHF
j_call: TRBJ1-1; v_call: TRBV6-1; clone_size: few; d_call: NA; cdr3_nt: TGTGCCAGCAGGGGCAGCCGGGCGGAAGCTTTCTTT; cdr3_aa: CASRGSRAEAFF
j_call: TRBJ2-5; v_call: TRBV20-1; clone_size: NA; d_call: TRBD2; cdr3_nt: TGCAGTGCTCCCCACCAGCGGGGGGCGGAGACCCAGTACTTC; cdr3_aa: CSAPHQRGAETQYF
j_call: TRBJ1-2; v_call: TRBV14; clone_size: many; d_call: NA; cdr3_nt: TGTGCCAGCAGCCAAAACAGGGCTGCTGGCTACACCTTC; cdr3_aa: CASSQNRAAGYTF
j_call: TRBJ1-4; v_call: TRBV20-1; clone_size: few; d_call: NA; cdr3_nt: TGCAGTGCTAGAGATCGGAAGGGCGGAGTAAAACTGTTTTTT; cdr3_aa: CSARDRKGGVKLFF
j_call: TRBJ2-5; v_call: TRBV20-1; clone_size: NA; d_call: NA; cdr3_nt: TGCAGTGCTAGAGAAGGGGGAGAGACCCAGTACTTC; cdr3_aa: CSAREGGETQYF
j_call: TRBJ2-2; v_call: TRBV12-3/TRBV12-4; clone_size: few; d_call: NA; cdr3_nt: TGTGCCAGCAGGGGGCAGGGAGACACCGGGGAGCTGTTTTTT; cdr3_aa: CASRGQGDTGELFF
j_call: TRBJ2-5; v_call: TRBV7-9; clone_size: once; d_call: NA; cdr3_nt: TGTGCCAGCGGAAGCGTTGAGACCCAGTACTTC; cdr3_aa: CASGSVETQYF
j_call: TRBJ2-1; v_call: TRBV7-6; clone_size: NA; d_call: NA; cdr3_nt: TGTGCCAGCAGCCGTAATGATGAGCAGTTCTTC; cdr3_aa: CASSRNDEQFF
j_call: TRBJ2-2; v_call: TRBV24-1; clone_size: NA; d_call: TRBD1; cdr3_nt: TGTGCCACCAAGCGAACAGCGGACAGGGGAAACACCGGGGAGCTGTTTTTT; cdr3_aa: CATKRTADRGNTGELFF
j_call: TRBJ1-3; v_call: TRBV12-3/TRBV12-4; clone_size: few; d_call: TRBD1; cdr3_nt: TGTGCCAGCGATACAGGGGGTAGAGGCACCATATATTTT; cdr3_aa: CASDTGGRGTIYF
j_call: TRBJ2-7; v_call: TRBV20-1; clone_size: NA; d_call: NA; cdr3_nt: TGCAGTGCTAGAGCGCAACCCTACGAGCAGTACTTC; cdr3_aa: CSARAQPYEQYF
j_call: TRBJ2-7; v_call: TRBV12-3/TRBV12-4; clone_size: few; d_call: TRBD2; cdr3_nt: TGTGCCAGCAGTTTTTCCGGGAGGACCTACGAGCAGTACTTC; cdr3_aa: CASSFSGRTYEQYF
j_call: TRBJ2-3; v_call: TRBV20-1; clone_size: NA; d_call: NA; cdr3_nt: TGCAGTGCTAGGGCAGGGGATACGCAGTATTTT; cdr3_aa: CSARAGDTQYF
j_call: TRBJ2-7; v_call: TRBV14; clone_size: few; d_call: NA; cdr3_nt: TGTGCCAGCAGCAAAAGAGGTGCGCAGTACTTC; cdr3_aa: CASSKRGAQYF
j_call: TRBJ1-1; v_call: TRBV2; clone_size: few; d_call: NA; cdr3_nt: TGTGCCAGCAGTGAAGCTCGTAAGAACACTGAAGCTTTCTTT; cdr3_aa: CASSEARKNTEAFF
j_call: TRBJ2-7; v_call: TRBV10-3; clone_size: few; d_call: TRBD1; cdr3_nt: TGTGCCATCAGTAAGGGGACAGTTTCCTACGAGCAGTACTTC; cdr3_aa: CAISKGTVSYEQYF
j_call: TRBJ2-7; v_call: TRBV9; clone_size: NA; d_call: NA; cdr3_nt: TGTGCCAGCAGCGTAGGGGTCAGGGACTACGAGCAGTACTTC; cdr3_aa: CASSVGVRDYEQYF
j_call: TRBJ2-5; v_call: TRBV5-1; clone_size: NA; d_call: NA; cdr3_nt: TGCGCCAGCAGCCCAACGGTCTCCCGAATCCAAGAGACCCAGTACTTC; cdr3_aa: CASSPTVSRIQETQYF
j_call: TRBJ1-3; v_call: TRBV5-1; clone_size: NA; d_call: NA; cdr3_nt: TGCGCCAGCAGCCCTACGGGACACTCTGGAAACACCATATATTTT; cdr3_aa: CASSPTGHSGNTIYF